One sample yielded the 22 T cell receptor beta chains listed below, sequenced in a study of cytomegalovirus exposure and HLA in healthy donors. Method: immunoSEQ multiplex PCR; TCRdb's copy keeps in-frame clones and lacks some. The sample shows roughly 220,000 clones, over 80% of them seen only once. The sequencing input was PBMCs. The origin of the receptors is a woman under 30 in good health and CMV-seronegative.

This chain joins TRBV2 and TRBJ2-3, with TRBD2 matching 13 bases. This CDR3 comprises 18 residues. Germline V lookup: CDR1 SNHLY, CDR2 FYNNEI. J lost 2 bases, V lost 0 bases, and 5 bases had no gene match. Here the CDR3 reads CASSEAVGTSGNTDTQYF. The CDR3 DNA follows: TGTGCCAGCAGTGAAGCTGTCGGGACTAGCGGGAACACAGATACGCAGTATTTT.

The V gene is TRBV7-2, the J gene TRBJ2-7; 9 bases map to TRBD2. J lost 5 bases, V lost 3 bases, and 5 bases had no gene match. Germline CDR1 and CDR2: SGHTA and FQGNSA. The CDR3 loop spans 14 amino acids. CDR3 protein: CASSLGLAGDEQYF. CDR3 nucleotides: TGTGCCAGCAGCTTGGGATTAGCGGGAGACGAGCAGTACTTC. Full variable domain (rest looked up from reference TRBV7-2 and TRBJ2-7): GAGVSQSPSNKVTEKGKDVELRCDPISGHTALYWYRQSLGQGLEFLIYFQGNSAPDKSGLPSDRFSAERTGGSVSTLTIQRTQQEDSAVYLCASSLGLAGDEQYFGPGTRLTVT.

This chain connects TRBV30 to TRBJ2-7, with 7 bases aligning to TRBD1. Trimming at V came to 2 bases and at J to 5 bases, leaving 3 bases not matched to a gene. The CDR3 consists of 12 residues. Germline V gene data show CDR1 as GTSNPN and CDR2 as SVGIG (reference sequence). CDR3 loop: CAWSWDRNEQYF. The DNA of the CDR3 is TGTGCCTGGAGTTGGGACAGAAACGAGCAGTACTTC.

The gene calls are TRBV19 and TRBJ1-2; 8 nucleotides match TRBD1. CDR1 and CDR2 from the germline V gene are LNHDA and SQIVND (reference sequence). The CDR3 covers 11 residues. J was trimmed by 4 bases and V by 10 bases; bases with no gene match: 2. The chain's CDR3 is CATGQGYGYTF. CDR3 sequence (DNA): TGTGCCACAGGACAGGGCTATGGCTACACCTTC.

This rearrangement joins TRBV7-2 to TRBJ2-1, with 7 bases aligning to TRBD2. In germline, CDR1 is SGHTA, CDR2 FQGNSA. This CDR3 is 16 amino acids long. The ends lost 7 bases at V and 8 bases at J; junction bases unmatched: 17. The chain's CDR3 is CASNNAGTTPLDEQFF. Written as DNA, the CDR3 is TGTGCCAGCAACAATGCCGGGACTACACCCCTCGATGAGCAGTTCTTC.

V and J are TRBV4-1 and TRBJ2-1; maybe TRBD2 (6 bases). The CDR3 extends over 15 amino acids. V lost 1 base, J lost 7 bases, and 14 bases lay in between. In germline, CDR1 is MGHRA, CDR2 YSYEKL. CDR3 in amino acids: CASSQGLRETNEQFF. The CDR3 bases are TGCGCCAGCAGCCAAGGGTTACGGGAGACGAATGAGCAGTTCTTC.

The V call is TRBV5-1, the J call TRBJ1-3; TRBD1 aligns across 7 bases. V shed 2 bases, J shed 4 bases, and the junction held 3 bases outside the gene matches. Per the germline V gene, CDR1 is SGHRS and CDR2 is YFSETQ. The CDR3 has 14 residues. CDR3 residues: CASSLQTGGNTIYF. The DNA for the CDR3 is TGCGCCAGCAGCTTACAGACAGGGGGAAACACCATATATTTT. The variable domain in full, with the rest retrieved from reference TRBV5-1 and TRBJ1-3, is KAGVTQTPRYLIKTRGQQVTLSCSPISGHRSVSWYQQTPGQGLQFLFEYFSETQRNKGNFPGRFSGRQFSNSRSEMNVSTLELGDSALYLCASSLQTGGNTIYFGEGSWLTVV.

This rearrangement joins TRBV5-1 to TRBJ2-6, with TRBD1 matching over 10 bases. From germline, CDR1 is SGHRS and CDR2 YFSETQ. V shed 4 bases and J 0 bases; nucleotides not matched to a gene: 4. This CDR3 region has 17 residues. CDR3 loop: CASSPGTGVSGANVLTF. The CDR3 DNA follows: TGCGCCAGCAGCCCCGGGACAGGGGTCTCTGGGGCCAACGTCCTGACTTTC.

CDR3 amino acids: CASSYRPRYYNEQFF. The CDR3 DNA reads TGTGCCAGCAGTTACAGGCCTAGGTACTACAATGAGCAGTTCTTC. The chain uses TRBV6-5 and TRBJ2-1; D is uncertain. Germline CDR1 MNHEY, CDR2 SVGAGI. Trimming removed 2 bases from V and 3 bases from J, with 11 bases in between. The CDR3 runs to 15 residues.

The chain links TRBV6-1 to TRBJ1-1; no clear D gene. CDR3 length equals 13 residues. V was trimmed by 2 bases and J by 5 bases, leaving 9 bases between them. The V gene's germline CDR1 is MNHNS and CDR2 SASEGT. The CDR3 protein is CASSEPQETEAFF. The CDR3 DNA sequence: TGTGCCAGCAGTGAACCACAAGAAACTGAAGCTTTCTTT.

In DNA, the CDR3 is TGTGCCGGGGGACAGGGGTTCAATGAGCAGTTCTTC. Residues: CAGGQGFNEQFF. This chain links TRBV28 with TRBJ2-1, with 10 positions matching TRBD1. The germline gives CDR1 MDHEN, CDR2 SYDVKM. The CDR3 sequence is 12 residues long. V lost 11 bases and J lost 6; bases outside the gene matches: 4.

V usage is TRBV25-1 and J usage is TRBJ2-3; D perhaps matches TRBD1 (6 bases). The V end was cut by 4 bases, the J end by 4 bases, with 15 bases between. CDR3 length: 15 residues. Germline V CDR1 and CDR2: MGHDK, SYGVNS. CDR3 DNA: TGTGCCAGCAGTGCACCGCAGGGGAAGCCAGATACGCAGTATTTT. This gives the protein CASSAPQGKPDTQYF.

Of note for this clone: A junction boundary mismatches the germline segment, possibly from a read error. This chain joins TRBV7-7 and TRBJ2-7; 8 bases match TRBD2. The germline CDR1 and CDR2 sequences are SSHAT and FNYEAQ (reference sequence). There are 15 residues in the CDR3. In nucleotides, the CDR3 is TGTGCTAGCAGCCCCTGGGTAGCGGGGCCCTACGAGCAGTACTTC. As protein: CASSPWVAGPYEQYF.

The chain joins TRBV19 to TRBJ1-5; TRBD1 is a possible D gene (6 bases). Per the germline V gene, CDR1 is LNHDA and CDR2 is SQIVND (reference sequence). The CDR3 totals 15 residues. V shed 6 bases and J shed 3 bases, with 15 bases lying between them. The CDR3 DNA reads as TGTGCCAGTAGAGTCGGACAGTACTTCAATCAGCCCCAGCATTTT. Translated: CASRVGQYFNQPQHF. Complete variable domain (other parts from reference TRBV19 and TRBJ1-5): DGGITQSPKYLFRKEGQNVTLSCEQNLNHDAMYWYRQDPGQGLRLIYYSQIVNDFQKGDIAEGYSVSREKKESFPLTVTSAQKNPTAFYLCASRVGQYFNQPQHFGDGTRLSIL.

The chain employs TRBV5-1 and TRBJ1-4; 12 positions match TRBD1. The germline gives CDR1 SGHRS, CDR2 YFSETQ. With V trimmed by 0 bases and J by 6 bases, 9 bases remained unmatched. The CDR3 has 18 amino acids. The CDR3 region has the DNA TGCGCCAGCAGCTTGGGAGGGACAGGGGGCTCGGTGCATGAAAAACTGTTTTTT. Translation gives CASSLGGTGGSVHEKLFF.

This chain uses TRBV27 with TRBJ2-7, with TRBD1 identical over 7 bases. Germline CDR1 MNHEY, CDR2 SMNVEV (reference sequence). This CDR3 is 13 amino acids long. J lost 0 bases, V lost 5 bases, and 1 base had no gene match. CDR3: CASSGTASYEQYF. CDR3 nucleotide sequence: TGTGCCAGCAGTGGGACAGCCTCCTACGAGCAGTACTTC.

The chain uses TRBV7-6 and TRBJ2-1; D is perhaps TRBD2 (6 bases). In germline, CDR1 is SGHVS, CDR2 FNYEAQ. This CDR3 contains 13 residues. V lost 6 bases, J lost 7 bases, and 13 bases lay in between. The CDR3 nucleotides are TGTGCCAGCAGTTCGGGGGACTCTAATGAGCAGTTCTTC. Protein: CASSSGDSNEQFF.

The chain has TRBV30 and TRBJ2-4, with TRBD2 matching 13 bases. CDR3 size: 17 residues. The V segment lost 4 bases and the J segment 0 bases; nucleotides outside the gene matches: 6. Germline V gene data show CDR1 as GTSNPN and CDR2 as SVGIG (reference sequence). The CDR3 region is CAWIGTSGDLAKNIQYF. The CDR3 bases are TGTGCCTGGATTGGGACTAGCGGGGACCTAGCCAAAAACATTCAGTACTTC.

This chain connects TRBV30 to TRBJ1-1; 12 bases agree with TRBD1. CDR1 GTSNPN and CDR2 SVGIG come from the germline V gene (reference sequence). V lost 4 bases, J lost 5 bases, and 8 bases stayed unmatched. CDR3 length equals 15 residues. The CDR3 spells CAWTMGQGALTEAFF. Here the CDR3 DNA reads TGTGCCTGGACCATGGGACAGGGGGCGCTTACTGAAGCTTTCTTT.

This clone appeared once. V gene TRBV11-2 combines with J gene TRBJ1-3; D remains ambiguous. The V end lost 6 bases, the J end lost 0 bases, and 15 bases lay between the germline ends. The CDR3 is 16 residues long. Germline CDR1 SGHAT, CDR2 FQNNGV. CDR3 coding DNA: TGTGCCAGCAGTAACCCTCTGGGGAGCTCTGGAAACACCATATATTTT. Protein sequence: CASSNPLGSSGNTIYF.

The chain carries TRBV28 and TRBJ2-2, with D tentatively TRBD2 (5 bases). Trimming cost V 6 bases and J 7 bases, with 15 bases left between them. Germline assignment: CDR1 MDHEN and CDR2 SYDVKM. The CDR3 has 14 amino acids. The CDR3, as DNA: TGTGCCAGCAGGGAGGATCCGGGATTCGGGGAGCTGTTTTTT. Protein product: CASREDPGFGELFF.

The chain's CDR3 is CASKYPTGDRAFF. The CDR3 nucleotides read TGTGCCAGCAAATACCCGACAGGGGATAGAGCTTTCTTT. The V call is TRBV6-6, the J call TRBJ1-1; 8 nucleotides align to TRBD1. V lost 7 bases to trimming and J lost 10 bases; unmatched junction nucleotides: 11. The V gene's germline CDR1 is MNHNY and CDR2 SVGAGI (reference sequence). The CDR3 loop spans 13 amino acids.